The 25 T cell receptor beta chains below come from one sample, sequenced in a study of blood T cell repertoires in COVID-19. Assay: immunoSEQ multiplex PCR; the TCRdb copy retains only in-frame clones and omits some. The data show about 240,000 clones, about 86% seen once. Sequenced material: peripheral blood. These receptors came from a woman aged 25 to 45 who had recovered from COVID-19.

V and J are TRBV6-5 and TRBJ1-1; 9 bases fit TRBD1. There are 14 residues in the CDR3. Germline V gene lookup returns CDR1 MNHEY and CDR2 SVGAGI. V dropped 6 bases and J dropped 5; count of bases not matched to a gene: 7. CDR3 region: CASRAQGATTEAFF. For the CDR3, the DNA is TGTGCCAGCAGAGCACAGGGGGCGACGACTGAAGCTTTCTTT.

V gene TRBV28 combines with J gene TRBJ2-5; D is perhaps TRBD1 (5 bases). The CDR3 is 13 residues long. The germline V gene encodes CDR1 MDHEN and CDR2 SYDVKM. V dropped 6 bases and J dropped 1 base, with 9 bases sitting between them. CDR3 nucleotides: TGTGCCAGCAGCACGGACATCCAAGAGACCCAGTACTTC. This gives the protein CASSTDIQETQYF.

The V gene is TRBV4-2, the J gene TRBJ1-1, with a possible D match to TRBD1 (6 bases). The CDR3 is 14 amino acids. The germline V gene has CDR1 LGHNA and CDR2 YNFKEQ. V lost 6 bases to trimming and J lost 4 bases, with 15 bases between them. The CDR3 DNA reads TGTGCCAGCAGTGGGTCGGGGGGCGGCACTGAAGCTTTCTTT. As protein: CASSGSGGGTEAFF.

The chain couples TRBV27 to TRBJ2-7; TRBD1 aligns across 11 bases. CDR1 and CDR2 from the germline V gene are MNHEY and SMNVEV (reference sequence). Germline trimming cut 5 bases from V and 5 bases from J; bases unmatched to any gene: 14. This CDR3 is 17 amino acids long. Here the CDR3 DNA reads TGTGCCAGCAGTCCGTTCCCTAGGACAGGGGGCATGGACGAGCAGTACTTC. This codes for CASSPFPRTGGMDEQYF.

This chain connects TRBV5-4 to TRBJ2-2; 8 bases map to TRBD1. Germline loops: CDR1 SGHNT, CDR2 YYREEE (reference sequence). V shed 4 bases and J 1 base; nucleotides not matched to a gene: 3. This CDR3 has 15 residues. In nucleotides, the CDR3 is TGTGCCAGCAGCCCTGGGACAGGGAACACCGGGGAGCTGTTTTTT. Its translation is CASSPGTGNTGELFF.

DNA of the CDR3: TGTGCCAGCAGTGAAGCGAACGAGTGGAACACCATATATTTT. Its translation: CASSEANEWNTIYF. This rearrangement joins TRBV6-1 to TRBJ1-3; D uncertain. V dropped 0 bases and J dropped 7 bases, with 10 bases sitting between them. CDR1 is MNHNS and CDR2 is SASEGT in the germline V gene. The CDR3 covers 14 residues.

This sequence joins TRBV5-5 and TRBJ1-1; 7 bases line up with TRBD1. The CDR3 is 14 residues long. CDR1 and CDR2 from the germline V gene are SGHKS and YYEKEE (reference sequence). V was pared by 1 base and J by 1 base, with 1 base of the junction left unmatched. CDR3 sequence reads: CASSLSGGNTEAFF. In DNA, the CDR3 is TGTGCCAGCAGCTTGTCAGGGGGGAACACTGAAGCTTTCTTT.

V gene TRBV7-3 combines with J gene TRBJ1-2; perhaps TRBD1 as D (5 bases). Trimming took 3 bases from V and 5 from J, leaving 25 bases between them. Germline assignment: CDR1 SGHTA and CDR2 FQGTGA. The CDR3 runs 18 residues. The CDR3 sequence: CASSLGLARERSLYGYTF. As DNA, the CDR3 is TGTGCCAGCAGCTTGGGACTGGCGCGGGAGCGCTCCTTATATGGCTACACCTTC.

This rearrangement joins TRBV7-2 to TRBJ1-4; D may be TRBD1 (5 bases). CDR1 and CDR2 (germline): SGHTA, FQGNSA. Trimming left V 2 bases short and J 8 bases short, with 15 bases between. This CDR3 contains 15 residues. CDR3 amino acids: CASSLQGGAEEKLFF. The DNA of the CDR3 is TGTGCCAGCAGCTTACAGGGTGGGGCTGAGGAAAAACTGTTTTTT.

This chain uses TRBV13 with TRBJ1-3; 7 nucleotides agree with TRBD1. The V gene's germline CDR1 is PRHDT and CDR2 FYEKMQ (reference sequence). This CDR3 has 15 residues. Trimming took 5 bases from V and 0 from J; bases not matched to a gene: 4. The CDR3 spells CASSLGQSSGNTIYF. CDR3 in DNA: TGTGCCAGCAGCCTGGGACAGAGCTCTGGAAACACCATATATTTT.

V is TRBV2 and J is TRBJ2-7; 7 nucleotides match TRBD1. J lost 4 bases, V lost 6 bases, and 9 bases had no gene match. The CDR3 contains 14 residues. Germline V lookup: CDR1 SNHLY, CDR2 FYNNEI. CDR3 sequence: CASRNRDSAYEQYF. The CDR3 DNA reads TGTGCCAGCAGAAACCGGGACAGTGCATACGAGCAGTACTTC.

The chain uses TRBV15 and TRBJ2-7; TRBD1 matches 7 bases. V lost 5 bases and J lost 2; bases outside the gene matches: 9. Germline V gives CDR1 LNHNV, CDR2 YYDKDF (reference sequence). The CDR3 covers 15 residues. CDR3: CATSGWPQGAYEQYF. The CDR3 bases are TGTGCCACCAGCGGATGGCCCCAGGGGGCCTACGAGCAGTACTTC.

V usage is TRBV27 and J usage is TRBJ1-4; no clear D gene. Germline loops: CDR1 MNHEY, CDR2 SMNVEV (reference sequence). The CDR3 totals 12 residues. V lost 5 bases, J lost 6 bases, and 7 bases lay in between. CDR3 residues: CASSRGDEKLFF. As DNA, the CDR3 is TGTGCCAGCAGTAGAGGAGATGAAAAACTGTTTTTT.

V is TRBV19 and J is TRBJ2-5; 10 bases are a match to TRBD1. The ends lost 3 bases at V and 2 bases at J; junction bases unmatched: 9. This CDR3 comprises 17 residues. The germline gives CDR1 LNHDA, CDR2 SQIVND (reference sequence). CDR3 bases: TGTGCCAGTAGTATCTTTACGACAGGGGGCTATCAAGAGACCCAGTACTTC. It specifies CASSIFTTGGYQETQYF.

This clone was found once. The chain has TRBV6-5 and TRBJ1-4; a weak D match, TRBD1 (6 bases). V dropped 5 bases and J dropped 6 bases, with 13 bases sitting between them. CDR1 and CDR2 from the germline V gene are MNHEY and SVGAGI. The CDR3 is 14 residues long. CDR3 DNA: TGTGCCAGCAGTAAGGACAGACTCGATGAAAAACTGTTTTTT. This gives the protein CASSKDRLDEKLFF.

This chain connects TRBV25-1 to TRBJ2-1; D is possibly TRBD2 (5 bases). The CDR3 loop spans 13 amino acids. CDR1 is MGHDK and CDR2 is SYGVNS in the germline V gene. V was cut by 8 bases and J by 8 bases, with 16 bases left in between. The CDR3 DNA sequence: TGTGCCAGCTTGGATAATTGGGGAGATGAGCAGTTCTTC. This gives the protein CASLDNWGDEQFF.

The rearrangement uses TRBV7-2 and TRBJ2-1; 7 bases align to TRBD1. The CDR3 length is 15 residues. Germline lookup yields CDR1 SGHTA and CDR2 FQGNSA. V lost 2 bases and J lost 9; bases outside the gene matches: 10. As DNA, the CDR3 is TGTGCCAGCAGCTTACTACAGGGGAAGGGCAGTGAGCAGTTCTTC. Translating gives CASSLLQGKGSEQFF.

The chain has TRBV5-1 and TRBJ2-7; maybe TRBD2 (7 bases). The CDR3 is 17 residues long. Trimming left V 0 bases short and J 1 base short, with 17 bases between. The germline V gene has CDR1 SGHRS and CDR2 YFSETQ. The CDR3 DNA sequence: TGCGCCAGCAGCTTGGGCGCCCGGGGGGCGGGATCCTACGAGCAGTACTTC. It is translated as CASSLGARGAGSYEQYF.

V and J are TRBV5-1 and TRBJ2-7, with a weak D call TRBD1 (6 bases). The CDR3 length is 14 residues. The germline V gene encodes CDR1 SGHRS and CDR2 YFSETQ. With 3 bases removed from V and 3 bases from J, the gap between germline ends came to 13 bases. The CDR3 sequence: CASSSDSINYEQYF. The CDR3, as DNA: TGCGCCAGCAGCTCGGACAGCATTAACTACGAGCAGTACTTC.

The chain combines TRBV6-4 with TRBJ1-2; 7 nucleotides align to TRBD1. Germline V CDR1 and CDR2: MRHNA, SNTAGT. Trimming cost V 3 bases and J 2 bases; bases outside gene matches: 6. CDR3 length equals 15 residues. CDR3 in DNA: TGTGCCAGCAGTGAAGAAGGGGGCGCCAACTATGGCTACACCTTC. This gives the protein CASSEEGGANYGYTF.

The V gene is TRBV9, the J gene TRBJ1-3, with D tentatively TRBD1 (6 bases). Germline lookup yields CDR1 SGDLS and CDR2 YYNGEE. The V end was cut by 3 bases, the J end by 0 bases, with 13 bases between. The CDR3 spans 16 residues. As DNA, the CDR3 is TGTGCCAGCAGCGCCCCCGGACAGCACTCTGGAAACACCATATATTTT. It codes for CASSAPGQHSGNTIYF.

This sequence joins TRBV5-4 and TRBJ2-1, with D unresolved. The CDR3 is 14 residues long. The germline V gene has CDR1 SGHNT and CDR2 YYREEE (reference sequence). V lost 0 bases to trimming and J lost 2 bases, with 6 bases between them. CDR3 coding DNA: TGTGCCAGCAGCTTGGACTCCACCTACAATGAGCAGTTCTTC. It translates to CASSLDSTYNEQFF.

This clone was recorded once. The chain couples TRBV3-1 (or the pseudogene TRBV3-2) to TRBJ2-3, with 8 nucleotides matching TRBD2. Trimming removed 1 base from V and 1 base from J; junction bases left unmatched: 4. The CDR3 runs to 16 residues. CDR1 and CDR2 (germline): LGHDT, YNNKEL (reference sequence). The CDR3 nucleotides are TGTGCCAGCAGCCAAGGAACGGGGGGGCGCACAGATACGCAGTATTTT. It translates to CASSQGTGGRTDTQYF.

This chain uses TRBV4-1 with TRBJ2-7; no firm D call. In germline, CDR1 is MGHRA, CDR2 YSYEKL. The V end lost 0 bases, the J end lost 3 bases, and 6 bases lay between the germline ends. This CDR3 region has 13 residues. The CDR3: CASSQEPGYEQYF. The CDR3 bases are TGCGCCAGCAGCCAAGAACCAGGCTACGAGCAGTACTTC.

The chain combines TRBV4-2 with TRBJ1-3; tentative D call: TRBD1 (5 bases). V was clipped by 0 bases and J by 0 bases, with 15 bases between them. The CDR3 is 18 amino acids. From germline, CDR1 is LGHNA and CDR2 YNFKEQ. The CDR3 DNA reads as TGTGCCAGCAGCCAAGAATGGAGGGGTCCAAGCTCTGGAAACACCATATATTTT. Translation gives CASSQEWRGPSSGNTIYF.